These 30 T cell receptor beta chains share one sample of origin, sequenced in a study of blood T cell repertoires in COVID-19. Assay used: immunoSEQ multiplex PCR; TCRdb lists only in-frame clones, some missing. The sample contains 200,000 or so clones, 86% of which appear only once. Sample: PBMCs or T cells enriched from blood (not recorded which). Source of these receptors: a woman aged 40-49 years with acute COVID-19.

The chain is built from TRBV25-1 and TRBJ1-2; TRBD1 matches 7 bases. This CDR3 has 18 amino acids. V lost 5 bases and J lost 1; bases outside the gene matches: 16. The germline V gene encodes CDR1 MGHDK and CDR2 SYGVNS. In nucleotides, the CDR3 is TGTGCCAGCAGTTCAACCCCTAATACAGGGGACCTTAACTATGGCTACACCTTC. Its translation: CASSSTPNTGDLNYGYTF.

The chain recombines TRBV5-5 with TRBJ2-1; possible D gene TRBD2, 7 bases. Germline CDR1 reads SGHKS; CDR2 reads YYEKEE (reference sequence). The V and J ends lost 5 bases and 9 bases respectively, with 21 bases between them. CDR3 size: 15 residues. The DNA for the CDR3 is TGTGCCAGCAGAGGGGGGGGCGTCCCTGTCCCTGAGCAGTTCTTC. It specifies CASRGGGVPVPEQFF.

The chain is built from TRBV21-1 and TRBJ2-7; the D call in the table, TRBD1, was not verified against the DNA. TRBV21-1 is reported as a pseudogene. The CDR3 consists of 16 residues. The CDR3: CASSNLSGTLSYEQYV. CDR3 bases: TGTGCCAGCAGCAACCTCTCCGGGACACTCTCCTACGAGCAGTACGTC.

J is TRBJ1-4 and V is TRBV20-1; D not certain. The V and J ends lost 1 base and 7 bases respectively, with 4 bases between them. The CDR3 covers 11 residues. Germline assignment: CDR1 DFQATT and CDR2 SNEGSKA (reference sequence). CDR3 nucleotides: TGCAGTGCTAGAGTCTCTGAAAAACTGTTTTTT. Protein product: CSARVSEKLFF.

Only one count was recorded for this clone. The V and J genes are TRBV7-6 and TRBJ2-2; no reliable D call. Germline V gene sequence: CDR1 SGHVS, CDR2 FNYEAQ. V dropped 2 bases and J dropped 3 bases, with 13 bases sitting between them. The CDR3 runs to 16 residues. CDR3 coding DNA: TGTGCCAGCAGCTTAATATCCGTCCCCTACACCGGGGAGCTGTTTTTT. It codes for CASSLISVPYTGELFF.

The chain is built from TRBV6-2 or TRBV6-3 and TRBJ1-6, with D perhaps matching TRBD1 (5 bases). CDR1 is MNHEY and CDR2 is SVGEGT in the germline V gene. The CDR3 loop spans 13 amino acids. V lost 5 bases and J 7 bases, leaving 9 bases between the germline ends. DNA of the CDR3: TGTGCCAGCAGTCTACAGGAGAATTCACCCCTCCACTTT. Translation gives CASSLQENSPLHF.

In regard to this clone: Other DNA sequences in this sample translate to the same CDR3. The genes are TRBV27 and TRBJ1-2; 10 nucleotides align to TRBD1. The V segment lost 4 bases and the J segment 8 bases; nucleotides outside the gene matches: 7. Per the germline V gene, CDR1 is MNHEY and CDR2 is SMNVEV (reference sequence). The CDR3 is 14 amino acids. CDR3 sequence: CASSSVDRGYGYTF. The CDR3 nucleotides are TGTGCCAGCAGTTCCGTGGACAGGGGGTACGGCTACACCTTC.

This chain joins TRBV27 and TRBJ1-2; D gene ambiguous. CDR1 MNHEY and CDR2 SMNVEV come from the germline V gene (reference sequence). This CDR3 is built from 14 residues. Trimming left V 2 bases short and J 3 bases short, with 10 bases between. The CDR3 here is CASSLRGKDYGYTF. The CDR3 nucleotides read TGTGCCAGCAGTTTAAGAGGAAAAGACTATGGCTACACCTTC.

This clone was picked up a small number of times. This rearrangement joins TRBV11-2 to TRBJ1-3; D is uncertain. CDR1 is SGHAT and CDR2 is FQNNGV in the germline V gene. V was clipped by 2 bases and J by 0 bases, with 11 bases between them. This CDR3 has 16 amino acids. The CDR3 coding sequence is TGTGCCAGCAGCTTAACGGGGTCAGCCTCTGGAAACACCATATATTTT. Translating it yields CASSLTGSASGNTIYF.

The J gene is TRBJ1-6, the V gene TRBV6-6; 7 positions agree with TRBD1. Germline assignment: CDR1 MNHNY and CDR2 SVGAGI (reference sequence). This CDR3 comprises 14 residues. V shed 2 bases and J 10 bases; nucleotides not matched to a gene: 5. The CDR3 nucleotides are TGTGCCAGCAGTTACGGGACAGAGTCCTCACCCCTCCACTTT. This translates into CASSYGTESSPLHF.

The V and J genes are TRBV2 and TRBJ2-3; perhaps TRBD2 as D (6 bases). The germline CDR1 and CDR2 sequences are SNHLY and FYNNEI. The CDR3 is made up of 15 amino acids. The V gene lost 8 bases and the J gene lost 0 bases, with 15 bases spanning the gap. The CDR3 bases are TGTGCCAGCTTTATTAGCGGAACTAGCACAGATACGCAGTATTTT. Translated, it gives CASFISGTSTDTQYF.

The V gene is TRBV3-1 (or the pseudogene TRBV3-2), the J gene TRBJ1-1; no reliable D call. The length of the CDR3 is 14 residues. V lost 0 bases to trimming and J lost 3 bases, with 8 bases between them. Germline V lookup: CDR1 LGHDT, CDR2 YNNKEL (reference sequence). CDR3 nucleotides: TGTGCCAGCAGCCAAGAGCCGATAGACACTGAAGCTTTCTTT. Its protein is CASSQEPIDTEAFF.

The gene calls are TRBV7-9 and TRBJ1-2; 10 nucleotides align to TRBD1. This CDR3 is built from 15 residues. Germline V lookup: CDR1 SEHNR, CDR2 FQNEAQ (reference sequence). V dropped 2 bases and J dropped 5; count of bases not matched to a gene: 5. The CDR3 sequence is CASSLMGQGSYGYTF. As DNA, the CDR3 is TGTGCCAGCAGCTTAATGGGACAGGGGAGTTATGGCTACACCTTC.

V and J are TRBV6-2 or TRBV6-3 and TRBJ1-1; tentative D call: TRBD1 (6 bases). The V and J ends lost 5 bases and 11 bases respectively, with 15 bases between them. CDR3 length equals 12 residues. Germline CDR1 MNHEY, CDR2 SVGEGT. CDR3 sequence (DNA): TGTGCCAGCAGTCCACAGGGTCCACGGGCTTTCTTT. Its protein is CASSPQGPRAFF.

This chain uses TRBV5-1 with TRBJ1-1, with a tentative D call TRBD1 (5 bases). V was cut by 0 bases and J by 6 bases, with 18 bases left in between. Per the germline V gene, CDR1 is SGHRS and CDR2 is YFSETQ. The CDR3 covers 16 residues. The CDR3 region has the DNA TGCGCCAGCAGCTTGGGGCAGGGTCTCTTGTCTTCTGAAGCTTTCTTT. Translated, it gives CASSLGQGLLSSEAFF. Full variable domain (remainder filled in from reference TRBV5-1 and TRBJ1-1): KAGVTQTPRYLIKTRGQQVTLSCSPISGHRSVSWYQQTPGQGLQFLFEYFSETQRNKGNFPGRFSGRQFSNSRSEMNVSTLELGDSALYLCASSLGQGLLSSEAFFGQGTRLTVV.

The chain carries TRBV30 and TRBJ2-2; TRBD2 aligns across 7 bases. This CDR3 contains 15 residues. Per the germline V gene, CDR1 is GTSNPN and CDR2 is SVGIG (reference sequence). J gave up 6 bases and V 2 bases, and 9 bases lay outside the gene matches. CDR3 nucleotide sequence: TGTGCCTGGAGTTTGAGCGGGACTTCATCCGGGGAGCTGTTTTTT. It is translated as CAWSLSGTSSGELFF. Based on the CDR3 plus reference TRBV30 and TRBJ2-2, the full variable domain is SQTIHQWPATLVQPVGSPLSLECTVEGTSNPNLYWYRQAAGRGLQLLFYSVGIGQISSEVPQNLSASRPQDRQFILSSKKLLLSDSGFYLCAWSLSGTSSGELFFGEGSRLTVL.

The genes are TRBV10-2 and TRBJ2-3; 9 nucleotides align to TRBD2. Germline loops: CDR1 WSHSY, CDR2 SAAADI. Unmatched junction bases numbered 0, after V lost 4 bases and J lost 1 base. There are 14 residues in the CDR3. For the CDR3, the DNA is TGCGCCAGCAGTGCTAGCGGGGGCACAGATACGCAGTATTTT. This sequence encodes CASSASGGTDTQYF.

CDR3 bases: TGTGCCAGTAGTATAGACACTATGAACACTGAAGCTTTCTTT. Its translation is CASSIDTMNTEAFF. V and J are TRBV19 and TRBJ1-1; D call uncertain. CDR1 is LNHDA and CDR2 is SQIVND in the germline V gene (reference sequence). Trimming shortened V by 0 bases and J by 0 bases, and 5 bases separated the two germline ends. The CDR3 spans 14 residues.

The chain employs TRBV7-2 and TRBJ1-3, with D tentatively TRBD1 (5 bases). Germline V gene sequence: CDR1 SGHTA, CDR2 FQGNSA. Between the trimmed V and J ends, which lost 1 base and 7 bases, there was a span of 11 bases. The CDR3 runs to 14 residues. CDR3 coding DNA: TGTGCCAGCAGCTTAGGGGGGGTTCGCAACACCATATATTTT. Translating it yields CASSLGGVRNTIYF.

This chain's CDR3 is CASSVDRVDTDTQYF. For the CDR3, the DNA is TGCGCCAGCAGCGTGGACAGGGTGGACACAGATACGCAGTATTTT. The chain carries TRBV5-1 and TRBJ2-3, with 8 bases fitting TRBD1. This CDR3 region has 15 residues. V was pared by 4 bases and J by 2 bases, with 6 bases of the junction left unmatched. In germline, CDR1 is SGHRS, CDR2 YFSETQ.

The chain employs TRBV3-1 (or the pseudogene TRBV3-2) and TRBJ2-7; TRBD2 aligns across 8 bases. This CDR3 has 15 amino acids. The junction had 6 bases not matched to a gene; V was cut back by 4 bases and J by 1 base. Germline V CDR1 and CDR2: LGHDT, YNNKEL (reference sequence). The CDR3 region is CASSPAGGRSYEQYF. CDR3 coding DNA: TGTGCCAGCAGCCCCGCGGGGGGCCGATCCTACGAGCAGTACTTC.

The gene calls are TRBV10-3 and TRBJ2-7; D might be TRBD1 (6 bases). This CDR3 has 16 amino acids. The V gene's germline CDR1 is ENHRY and CDR2 SYGVKD. V gave up 4 bases and J gave up 0 bases, with 16 bases separating them. CDR3 region: CAISGGTPESSYEQYF. The CDR3 DNA sequence: TGTGCCATCAGTGGAGGGACACCCGAGAGCTCCTACGAGCAGTACTTC.

The chain has TRBV9 and TRBJ1-1, with D unclear. The CDR3 contains 14 residues. Deletions cut 0 bases from V and 1 base from J, with 7 bases between. CDR1 is SGDLS and CDR2 is YYNGEE in the germline V gene. Here the CDR3 reads CASSVVPGNTEAFF. In nucleotides, the CDR3 is TGTGCCAGCAGCGTAGTCCCCGGGAACACTGAAGCTTTCTTT.

The V and J genes are TRBV7-2 and TRBJ2-7; D possibly corresponds to TRBD1 (5 bases). V lost 3 bases to trimming and J lost 5 bases, with 8 bases between them. This CDR3 is built from 12 residues. The V gene's germline CDR1 is SGHTA and CDR2 FQGNSA. CDR3 DNA: TGTGCCAGCAGCTTTGACAGAGACGAGCAGTACTTC. Encoded protein: CASSFDRDEQYF.

The V and J genes are TRBV2 and TRBJ2-7; TRBD1 matches 7 bases. J was trimmed by 10 bases and V by 6 bases; bases with no gene match: 18. CDR1 SNHLY and CDR2 FYNNEI come from the germline V gene. This CDR3 has 15 amino acids. CDR3 DNA: TGTGCCAGCAGGGTACCCCCCGGGACAGTAGGACCTCAGTACGTC. This translates into CASRVPPGTVGPQYV.

The chain combines TRBV5-1 with TRBJ1-3, with 7 bases lining up with TRBD1. CDR3 length: 17 amino acids. CDR1 SGHRS and CDR2 YFSETQ come from the germline V gene. Losses at the gene ends were 4 bases for V and 5 bases for J; bases not matched to a gene: 15. CDR3 residues: CASSSAIQQGTRNTIYF. In DNA, the CDR3 is TGCGCCAGCAGCAGCGCCATACAACAGGGGACAAGAAACACCATATATTTT.

This clone occurred a few times. CDR3 coding DNA: TGTGCCAGCTCACACACAGCAACTAATGAAAAACTGTTTTTT. Translation gives CASSHTATNEKLFF. This chain links TRBV18 with TRBJ1-4; D gene uncertain. This CDR3 spans 14 amino acids. V was cut by 4 bases and J by 0 bases, with 6 bases left in between. The germline gives CDR1 KGHSH, CDR2 LQKENI.

This clone was seen only a few times. The V gene is TRBV19, the J gene TRBJ2-7; TRBD1 agrees at 11 bases. With V trimmed by 6 bases and J by 5 bases, 3 bases remained unmatched. Germline V gene lookup returns CDR1 LNHDA and CDR2 SQIVND (reference sequence). The CDR3 is made up of 13 amino acids. CDR3 amino acids: CASSWDRGNEQYF. CDR3 nucleotides: TGTGCCAGTAGCTGGGACAGGGGGAACGAGCAGTACTTC.

The chain carries TRBV7-9 and TRBJ1-2; D may be TRBD1 (6 bases). There are 15 residues in the CDR3. Germline assignment: CDR1 SEHNR and CDR2 FQNEAQ (reference sequence). V was cut by 3 bases and J by 3 bases, with 14 bases left in between. The DNA of the CDR3 is TGTGCCAGCAGCTTCAGAAACGGACAGCACTATGGCTACACCTTC. It translates to CASSFRNGQHYGYTF.

The chain uses TRBV2 and TRBJ1-5, with D maybe TRBD1 (6 bases). Trimming took 6 bases from V and 0 from J, leaving 12 bases between them. The CDR3 runs to 15 residues. Germline CDR1 SNHLY, CDR2 FYNNEI. The CDR3 sequence is CASRDDRFSNQPQHF. CDR3 DNA sequence: TGTGCCAGCAGAGATGACAGGTTTAGCAATCAGCCCCAGCATTTT.